The following is a T cell receptor (beta chain) sequence with its context. This specimen belongs to a study of blood T cell repertoires in COVID-19. As for the study in general: Samples taken during acute and convalescent COVID-19 were collected in the United States, Italy and Spain.

Study processing details: Estimation of nucleated cell counts was performed using reference gene primer amplification. Sequenced by immunoSEQ multiplex PCR; TCRdb stores in-frame clones only, minus some. The V and J calls and clone size are taken from that table; D and trimming were inferred from the DNA. The table has 250,000 or so clones, about 83% seen once. Looked up from germline, CDR1 is SGHRS and CDR2 is YFSETQ. The CDR3 has 15 amino acids. V lost 0 bases and J lost 5; bases outside the gene matches: 4. This TCR was recovered from a middle-aged woman who had recovered from COVID-19. The J gene is TRBJ1-2, the V gene TRBV5-1; TRBD1 matches 10 bases. The sequenced material came from peripheral blood. The CDR3 bases are TGCGCCAGCAGCTTGGAGACAGGGGGCTTTTATGGCTACACCTTC. Encoded protein: CASSLETGGFYGYTF.